What follows are 11 T cell receptor beta chains derived from one specimen sequenced in a study of response to subunit inactivated influenza vaccine. Via MiXCR, TCRdb re-called the RT-PCR reads, giving one row per CDR3 protein. The table includes 590,000 or so distinct CDR3 sequences, 14% detected once. The sequenced sample was PBMCs from blood, obtained around 14 days before vaccination. The receptors stem from a man over 45 who received an inactivated influenza vaccine.

The sample holds a few counts of this clonotype. The genes are TRBV28 and TRBJ2-1; TRBD2 aligns across 7 bases. The V gene end was trimmed by 4 bases and the J gene end by 2 bases; junction bases not matched to a gene: 11. CDR3 length equals 17 residues. Germline CDR1 and CDR2: MDHEN and SYDVKM. The CDR3 DNA is TGTGCCAGCAGTTCCATCTGGGCTAGCGGAACCTACAATGAGCAGTTCTTC. This codes for CASSSIWASGTYNEQFF.

The rearrangement links TRBV5-1 to TRBJ1-6, with 10 bases matching TRBD1. Germline values: CDR1 SGHRS, CDR2 YFSETQ. The CDR3 spans 18 residues. J lost 2 bases, V lost 0 bases, and 5 bases had no gene match. This CDR3 reads CASSLDGTGEAYNSPLHF. CDR3 DNA: TGCGCCAGCAGCTTGGACGGGACAGGGGAGGCCTATAATTCACCCCTCCACTTT.

In its sample, this clonotype was seen a few times. The chain recombines TRBV7-2 with TRBJ2-1; no clear D. Trimming shortened V by 2 bases and J by 8 bases, and 7 bases separated the two germline ends. Germline CDR1 reads SGHTA; CDR2 reads FQGNSA. The CDR3 loop spans 12 amino acids. The CDR3 sequence: CASSLLRDEQFF. The CDR3 nucleotides read TGTGCCAGCAGCTTACTCCGAGATGAGCAGTTCTTC.

This clonotype was seen more than once but under ten times. One junction end does not reproduce the germline sequence, and a read error may be involved. The V gene is TRBV12-3 or TRBV12-4, the J gene TRBJ2-1, with D perhaps TRBD1 (5 bases). The CDR3 has 14 residues. The CDR3: CASSLGAGMGEQFF. The CDR3, as DNA: TGTGCCAGCAGCTTAGGAGCAGGGATGGGTGAGCAGTTCTTC.

The rearrangement links TRBV15 to TRBJ1-1, with unresolved D. V was trimmed by 0 bases and J by 5 bases, leaving 13 bases between them. The CDR3 has 15 amino acids. Germline lookup yields CDR1 LNHNV and CDR2 YYDKDF (reference sequence). The CDR3 is CATSRDLGKGTEAFF. The CDR3 region has the DNA TGTGCCACCAGCAGAGATCTTGGGAAGGGTACTGAAGCTTTCTTT.

The V gene is TRBV29-1, the J gene TRBJ2-3, with 10 bases fitting TRBD2. The J segment lost 1 base and the V segment lost 7 bases, leaving 5 bases of the junction unmatched. CDR3 length equals 14 residues. CDR1 is SQVTM and CDR2 is ANQGSEA in the germline V gene. This CDR3 reads CSARTSGGTDTQYF. The CDR3 nucleotides are TGCAGCGCCCGGACTAGCGGAGGCACAGATACGCAGTATTTT.

This clonotype was observed at least ten times. V usage is TRBV28 and J usage is TRBJ1-3; tentatively, D is TRBD1 (5 bases). CDR3 length equals 15 residues. CDR1 MDHEN and CDR2 SYDVKM come from the germline V gene. Trimming shortened V by 7 bases and J by 2 bases, and 15 bases separated the two germline ends. CDR3 residues: CASKTDPSAGNTIYF. CDR3 bases: TGTGCCAGCAAGACAGACCCCTCAGCTGGAAACACCATATATTTT. The full variable domain, rest sourced from reference TRBV28 and TRBJ1-3, is DVKVTQSSRYLVKRTGEKVFLECVQDMDHENMFWYRQDPGLGLRLIYFSYDVKMKEKGDIPEGYSVSREKKERFSLILESASTNQTSMYLCASKTDPSAGNTIYFGEGSWLTVV.

This clonotype was detected ten times or more. The J gene is TRBJ2-1, the V gene TRBV25-1; D is undetermined. Trimming stripped 8 bases from V and 8 bases from J, with 19 bases between. CDR3 size: 14 residues. Germline CDR1 MGHDK, CDR2 SYGVNS. As DNA, the CDR3 is TGTGCCAGCTCTCTCAGTAGGGCTTCGGATGAGCAGTTCTTC. Encoded protein: CASSLSRASDEQFF.

This sequence joins TRBV4-3 and TRBJ1-2; possible D gene TRBD1, 6 bases. V lost 4 bases, J lost 4 bases, and 16 bases lay in between. Looked up from germline, CDR1 is LGHNA and CDR2 is YSLEER. This CDR3 has 15 residues. The DNA of the CDR3 is TGCGCCAGCAGCCCCCAGCCGGACAGCTTCTATGGCTACACCTTC. This codes for CASSPQPDSFYGYTF.

The genes are TRBV12-3 or TRBV12-4 and TRBJ2-3, with D possibly matching TRBD2 (5 bases). Trimming stripped 6 bases from V and 5 bases from J, with 9 bases between. The CDR3 extends over 12 amino acids. The CDR3 is CASRVGLDTQYF. The DNA of the CDR3 is TGTGCCAGCAGGGTAGGACTAGATACGCAGTATTTT.

This clonotype was counted a few times. The CDR3 coding sequence is TGTGCCAGCAGTCACCCCCCGTACCAAGAGACCCAGTACTTC. Amino acid sequence: CASSHPPYQETQYF. V is TRBV6-2 or TRBV6-3 and J is TRBJ2-5; D uncertain. Per the germline V gene, CDR1 is MNHEY and CDR2 is SVGEGT. V was cut by 5 bases and J by 0 bases, with 10 bases left in between. This CDR3 comprises 14 residues.